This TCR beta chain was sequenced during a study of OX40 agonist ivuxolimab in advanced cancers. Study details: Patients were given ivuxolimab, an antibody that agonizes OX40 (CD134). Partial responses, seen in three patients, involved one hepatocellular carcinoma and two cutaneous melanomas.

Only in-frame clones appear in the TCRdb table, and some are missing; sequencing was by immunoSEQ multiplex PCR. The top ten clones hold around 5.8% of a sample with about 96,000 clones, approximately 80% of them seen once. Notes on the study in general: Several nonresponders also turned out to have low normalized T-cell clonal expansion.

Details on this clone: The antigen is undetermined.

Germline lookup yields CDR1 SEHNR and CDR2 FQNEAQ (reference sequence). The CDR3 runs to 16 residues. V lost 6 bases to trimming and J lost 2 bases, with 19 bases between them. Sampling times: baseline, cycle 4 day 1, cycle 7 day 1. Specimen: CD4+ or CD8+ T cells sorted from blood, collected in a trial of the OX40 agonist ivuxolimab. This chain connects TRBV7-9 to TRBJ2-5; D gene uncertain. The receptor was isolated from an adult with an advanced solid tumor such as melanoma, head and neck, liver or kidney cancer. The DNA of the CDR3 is TGTGCCAGCAGTACAGAAAGTTGGAAGGTACAAGAGACCCAGTACTTC. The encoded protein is CASSTESWKVQETQYF.